One sample yielded the 9 T cell receptor beta chains listed below, sequenced in a study of OX40 agonist ivuxolimab in advanced cancers. Profiling relied on immunoSEQ multiplex PCR, and the TCRdb table lists in-frame clones only, not all of them. The repertoire holds approximately 70,000 clones, about nine tenths seen once, with around 1% in the top ten. This specimen was CD4+ or CD8+ T cells sorted from blood, taken in a trial of the OX40 agonist ivuxolimab. The receptors were gathered from an adult with an advanced solid tumor such as melanoma, head and neck, liver or kidney cancer.

This chain links TRBV5-1 with TRBJ2-2; 7 bases line up with TRBD1. Trimming cost V 5 bases and J 1 base; bases outside gene matches: 8. The length of the CDR3 is 16 residues. Germline loops: CDR1 SGHRS, CDR2 YFSETQ. The CDR3 loop reads CASRDQRQGNTGELFF. CDR3 nucleotides: TGCGCCAGCAGAGACCAGAGACAGGGGAACACCGGGGAGCTGTTTTTT.

V and J are TRBV10-3 and TRBJ2-3; unclear D gene. Trimming shortened V by 6 bases and J by 0 bases, and 10 bases separated the two germline ends. Looked up from germline, CDR1 is ENHRY and CDR2 is SYGVKD. There are 14 residues in the CDR3. As DNA, the CDR3 is TGTGCCATCAGAGACTCTAGAAGCACAGATACGCAGTATTTT. It yields the protein CAIRDSRSTDTQYF.

This clone was found a few times. V gene TRBV2 combines with J gene TRBJ1-2, with D uncertain. The CDR3 has 12 residues. The germline gives CDR1 SNHLY, CDR2 FYNNEI. Trimming took off 8 bases at V and 4 bases at J, with 11 bases between the two ends. For the CDR3, the DNA is TGTGCCAGCCGAGCGTGGCTCTATGGCTACACCTTC. Its translation is CASRAWLYGYTF.

The chain employs TRBV5-1 and TRBJ2-7, with 7 bases that match TRBD1. This CDR3 spans 14 amino acids. The trim removed 7 bases at V and 0 bases at J, leaving 7 bases unmatched. The germline gives CDR1 SGHRS, CDR2 YFSETQ. In DNA form, the CDR3 reads TGCGCCAGCGAGGGGGCGCCTAACTCCTACGAGCAGTACTTC. Its translation: CASEGAPNSYEQYF. Using reference TRBV5-1 and TRBJ2-7 for the parts outside the CDR3, the full variable domain is KAGVTQTPRYLIKTRGQQVTLSCSPISGHRSVSWYQQTPGQGLQFLFEYFSETQRNKGNFPGRFSGRQFSNSRSEMNVSTLELGDSALYLCASEGAPNSYEQYFGPGTRLTVT.

The J gene is TRBJ2-6, the V gene TRBV30; maybe TRBD2 (6 bases). Germline CDR1 is GTSNPN and CDR2 is SVGIG (reference sequence). CDR3 length equals 17 residues. Trimming pared 3 bases from V and 1 base from J, leaving 16 bases between. Written as DNA, the CDR3 is TGTGCCTGGAGCTCACCGGGACTGCAGTCTGGGGCCAACGTCCTGACTTTC. Protein: CAWSSPGLQSGANVLTF.

This chain uses TRBV19 with TRBJ2-3, with a weak D call TRBD2 (6 bases). The germline gives CDR1 LNHDA, CDR2 SQIVND (reference sequence). Trimming removed 5 bases at V and 0 bases at J, with 15 bases between. This CDR3 is 16 amino acids long. CDR3 DNA: TGTGCCAGTAGTGGAGGGGCGACCCCAAGCACAGATACGCAGTATTTT. This codes for CASSGGATPSTDTQYF.

Only a few counts were recorded for this clone. The CDR3 DNA reads TGTGCCAGCAGCACCAGGGTTTCAGATACGCAGTATTTT. Translation: CASSTRVSDTQYF. The gene calls are TRBV7-2 and TRBJ2-3; D might be TRBD1 (5 bases). Trimming removed 5 bases from V and 4 bases from J, with 10 bases in between. The CDR3 covers 13 residues. Germline assignment: CDR1 SGHTA and CDR2 FQGNSA.

The chain uses TRBV7-2 and TRBJ2-3, with D hard to call. Trimming removed 7 bases from V and 1 base from J, with 15 bases in between. Germline CDR1 and CDR2: SGHTA and FQGNSA. The CDR3 covers 15 residues. The CDR3 nucleotides are TGTGCCAGCATCCTCCGGTATACTGGCACAGATACGCAGTATTTT. It yields the protein CASILRYTGTDTQYF.

This clone occurred once. The chain combines TRBV6-6 with TRBJ2-7; D might be TRBD1 (5 bases). With 5 bases removed from V and 0 bases from J, the gap between germline ends came to 11 bases. CDR3 length: 14 residues. CDR1 is MNHNY and CDR2 is SVGAGI in the germline V gene (reference sequence). In DNA form, the CDR3 reads TGTGCCAGCAGTCGACAGCTCTACTCCTACGAGCAGTACTTC. Its protein is CASSRQLYSYEQYF.